This is a list of T cell receptor beta chains from one sample in a study of cytomegalovirus exposure and HLA in healthy donors. Data came from immunoSEQ multiplex PCR; TCRdb stores just in-frame clones and leaves some out. The data contain roughly 97,000 clones, around 10% of them seen just once; the ten biggest clones take up around 5%. Sequencing was done on a sample of PBMCs. The receptors shown here come from a man aged 50-60 years in good health and CMV-seropositive. CDR3s include the opening cysteine and the closing phenylalanine or tryptophan. The D gene is left open where the match is weak. Clone size appears in some rows only: once, few, many, or a class for an expanded clone.

d_call: TRBD1; clone_size: few; j_call: TRBJ2-1; v_call: TRBV9; cdr3_nt: TGTGCCAGCAGCGTGATAAATGGACAGGGGGCTGAGCAGTTCTTC; cdr3_aa: CASSVINGQGAEQFF
d_call: TRBD2; clone_size: -; j_call: TRBJ2-7; v_call: TRBV10-3; cdr3_nt: TGTGCCATCAGCCCCGGGACTAACGGGGGGTACGAGCAGTACTTC; cdr3_aa: CAISPGTNGGYEQYF
d_call: -; clone_size: few; j_call: TRBJ2-3; v_call: TRBV5-4; cdr3_nt: TGTGCCAGCAGCTTGTCGCTCGGAGATACGCAGTATTTT; cdr3_aa: CASSLSLGDTQYF
d_call: TRBD1; clone_size: -; j_call: TRBJ1-6; v_call: TRBV28; cdr3_nt: TGTGCCAGCAGCCTCCCCGGGACAGTTAATTCACCCCTCCACTTT; cdr3_aa: CASSLPGTVNSPLHF
d_call: TRBD2; clone_size: few; j_call: TRBJ2-7; v_call: TRBV5-1; cdr3_nt: TGCGCCAGCAGCGCAACTAGCGGCCCCTACGAGCAGTACTTC; cdr3_aa: CASSATSGPYEQYF
d_call: TRBD1; clone_size: -; j_call: TRBJ2-3; v_call: TRBV28; cdr3_nt: TGTGCCAGCAGTTCCCGCGCCCTTATTGAGGGGGCGGGCACAGATACGCAGTATTTT; cdr3_aa: CASSSRALIEGAGTDTQYF
d_call: -; clone_size: -; j_call: TRBJ2-2; v_call: TRBV21-1; cdr3_nt: TGTGCCAGCAGCTCAACGGAAAGGGGGAGCACCGGGGAGCTGTTTTTT; cdr3_aa: CASSSTERGSTGELFF
d_call: -; clone_size: -; j_call: TRBJ2-6; v_call: TRBV7-2; cdr3_nt: TGTGCCAGCAGCTTAGCCAGGGGAGTTGTTCGGTCTGGGGCCAACGTCCTGACTTTC; cdr3_aa: CASSLARGVVRSGANVLTF
d_call: TRBD2; clone_size: -; j_call: TRBJ2-3; v_call: TRBV10-3; cdr3_nt: TGTGCCACCCAGGCGGCTAGCGGGAAAGCCAGCACAGATACGCAGTATTTT; cdr3_aa: CATQAASGKASTDTQYF
d_call: -; clone_size: -; j_call: TRBJ2-5; v_call: TRBV28; cdr3_nt: TGTGCCAGCACCTTGGCAGACCAAGAGACCCAGTACTTC; cdr3_aa: CASTLADQETQYF
d_call: TRBD2; clone_size: -; j_call: TRBJ2-2; v_call: TRBV27; cdr3_nt: TGTGCCAGCAGTTTATGGACTAGCGGGATCGGGGAGCTGTTTTTT; cdr3_aa: CASSLWTSGIGELFF
d_call: -; clone_size: many; j_call: TRBJ1-1; v_call: TRBV6-6; cdr3_nt: TGTGCCAGCAGTTACGGCTCGATGAACACTGAAGCTTTCTTT; cdr3_aa: CASSYGSMNTEAFF
d_call: TRBD1; clone_size: few; j_call: TRBJ2-7; v_call: TRBV23-1; cdr3_nt: TGCGCCCGGTGGACAGGCGGCCACGAGCAGTACTTC; cdr3_aa: CARWTGGHEQYF
d_call: -; clone_size: -; j_call: TRBJ2-2; v_call: TRBV7-3; cdr3_nt: TGTGCCAGCAGCCCCGACAGGCGTTCGAACACCGGGGAGCTGTTTTTT; cdr3_aa: CASSPDRRSNTGELFF
d_call: TRBD2; clone_size: few; j_call: TRBJ2-1; v_call: TRBV11-2; cdr3_nt: TGTGCCAGCAGCGCCGCTGCCCTAGCGGGAGACCGCAATGAGCAGTTCTTC; cdr3_aa: CASSAAALAGDRNEQFF
d_call: -; clone_size: -; j_call: TRBJ2-2; v_call: TRBV19; cdr3_nt: TGTGCCAGTACGAGTAGCACTGGGGAGCTGTTTTTT; cdr3_aa: CASTSSTGELFF
d_call: -; clone_size: -; j_call: TRBJ2-4; v_call: TRBV19; cdr3_nt: TGTGCCAGTAGTATACAGGGGGCCAAAAACATTCAGTACTTC; cdr3_aa: CASSIQGAKNIQYF
d_call: -; clone_size: -; j_call: TRBJ2-5; v_call: TRBV2; cdr3_nt: TGTGCCAGCAGTGGGGGGGGCGCGGGGACCTGGGGAGAGACCCAGTACTTC; cdr3_aa: CASSGGGAGTWGETQYF
d_call: -; clone_size: few; j_call: TRBJ2-5; v_call: TRBV10-2; cdr3_nt: TGCGCCAGCAGTGGACAGCTACCTTCTCAAGAGACCCAGTACTTC; cdr3_aa: CASSGQLPSQETQYF
d_call: -; clone_size: -; j_call: TRBJ2-2; v_call: TRBV27; cdr3_nt: TGTGCCAGCAGTCTCTCATCGGCGGGAGGGGAGCTGTTTTTT; cdr3_aa: CASSLSSAGGELFF
d_call: TRBD2; clone_size: -; j_call: TRBJ2-2; v_call: TRBV5-1; cdr3_nt: TGCGCCAGCAGACCCGGACTAGAGGACGGGGAGCTGTTTTTT; cdr3_aa: CASRPGLEDGELFF
d_call: TRBD2; clone_size: few; j_call: TRBJ2-2; v_call: TRBV6-5; cdr3_nt: TGTGCCAGCAGTTACGGGGGGGATGGCGGGGAGCTGTTTTTT; cdr3_aa: CASSYGGDGGELFF
d_call: -; clone_size: few; j_call: TRBJ1-5; v_call: TRBV5-4; cdr3_nt: TGTGCCAGCAGCTTGGGGTCTGAGCAGCCCCAGCATTTT; cdr3_aa: CASSLGSEQPQHF
d_call: TRBD2; clone_size: -; j_call: TRBJ2-5; v_call: TRBV5-1; cdr3_nt: TGCGCCAGCAGCTTGGACCCGGGAGGGGAGACCCAGTACTTC; cdr3_aa: CASSLDPGGETQYF